This T cell receptor (beta chain) was identified during a study of regulatory T cells in long-lasting Graves disease. Regarding time point: persistent/refractory GD, antithyroid drugs over 5 years with positive TRAb. From RNA extracted from PBMCs, the TCR library was made. Graves' disease was diagnosed by American Thyroid Association guidelines. Investigators prepared the TCR beta libraries by applying iRepertoire HTBI primers and Arm-PCR of CDR3 regions. One entry per CDR3 protein, called by TCRdb with MiXCR from the multiplex PCR reads. The sample includes under 500,000 distinct CDR3 sequences, less than 25% of them seen just once. The specimen was peripheral blood mononuclear cells (PBMCs), collected when the disease was refractory, from a patient treated with antithyroid drugs. The receptor was isolated from a female donor with Graves disease.

The CDR3 loop is CASSRQGEDSPLHF. Here the CDR3 DNA reads TGTGCCAGCAGCCGACAGGGGGAAGATTCACCCCTCCACTTT. The J gene is TRBJ1-6, the V gene TRBV7-8; 9 positions agree with TRBD1. Germline CDR1 and CDR2: SGHVS and FQNEAQ. CDR3 length equals 14 residues. After removal of 5 bases from V and 8 bases from J, the junction contained 4 bases not matched to a gene.